A selection of T cell receptor beta chains follows, all from one sample in a study of control samples from healthy donors and cancer patients. The assay was immunoSEQ multiplex PCR, and TCRdb's table has in-frame clones only and misses some. The repertoire holds 60,000 to 75,000 clones, about 90% seen once, with approximately 2.5% in the top ten. Sequences were obtained from PBMCs. These receptors came from a woman in her 50s with head and neck cancer. Each CDR3 is given without its conserved first and last residue. Size tells how often a clone was seen (once, few, many) or the class of an expanded clone, and some rows leave it out.

>TRBV10-2|.
ASSRTDYEQY
>TRBV7-6|.
ASSFSSGGADTQY
>TRBV6-5|.
ASSYPPLRPRKF
>TRBV30|.
AWSVGGKGYGYT
>TRBV28|.
ASSKQGYGYGYT
>TRBV29-1|.
SGGQGGTEAF
>TRBV5-1|.
ASSSTVDQPQH
>TRBV2|.
ASSDLLAGGYYEQF
>TRBV6-7|.
ATKRGRNQETQY
>TRBV5-4|few
ASSKGLAGLGSGANVLT
>TRBV7-2|.
ASSLGVAGGLSGYEQY
>TRBV5-1|.
ASSLSQRTDTQY
>TRBV7-8|.
ASSLEVHPQETQY
>TRBV30|.
AWSVSAGGLYNEQF
>TRBV27|once
ASKQGAAGNTIY
>TRBV10-1|few
ASSETGKHEQY
>TRBV11-2|.
ASSPSDSLRGYT
>TRBV7-2|.
ASSLGRQGWTEAF
>TRBV19|.
ASSIGWGGRNNEQF
>TRBV5-5|few
ASRRAGGDNSPLH
>TRBV7-2|.
ASSPRQGRRQETQY
>TRBV4-3|.
ASSQDWRSPSNEQF
>TRBV11-2|.
ASEQNTEAF
>TRBV15|.
ATSRVKDQPQH
>TRBV7-2|.
ASSLGLAGAPYQETQY
>TRBV2|.
ASDTPRSGYAGFGTEAF
>TRBV18|.
ASSRGDEQY